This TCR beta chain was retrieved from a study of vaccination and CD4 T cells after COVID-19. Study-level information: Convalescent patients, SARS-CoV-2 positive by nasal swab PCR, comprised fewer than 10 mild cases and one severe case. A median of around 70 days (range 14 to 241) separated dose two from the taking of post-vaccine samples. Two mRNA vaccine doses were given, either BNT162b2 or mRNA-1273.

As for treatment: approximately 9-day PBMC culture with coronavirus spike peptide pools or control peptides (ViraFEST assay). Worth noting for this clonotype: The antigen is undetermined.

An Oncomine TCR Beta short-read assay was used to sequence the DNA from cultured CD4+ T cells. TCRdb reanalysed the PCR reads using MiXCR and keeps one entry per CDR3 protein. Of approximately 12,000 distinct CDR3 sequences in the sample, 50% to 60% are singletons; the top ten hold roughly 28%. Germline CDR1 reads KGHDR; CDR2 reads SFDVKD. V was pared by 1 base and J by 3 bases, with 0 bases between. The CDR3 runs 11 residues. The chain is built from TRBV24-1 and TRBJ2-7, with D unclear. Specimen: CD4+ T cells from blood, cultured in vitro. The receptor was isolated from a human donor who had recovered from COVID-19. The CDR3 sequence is CATSDFYEQYF. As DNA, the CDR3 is TGTGCCACCAGTGATTTCTACGAGCAGTACTTC.